A single sample gave rise to the 20 T cell receptor beta chains below, sequenced in a study of T cells in Graves' hyperthyroidism and ophthalmopathy. From RNA transcripts, TCR beta CDR3 regions were amplified. Researchers ran a first-round RT-PCR on the TCR CDR3 using the HTBI primer set. MiXCR, run by TCRdb on the multiplex PCR reads, gives a single entry per CDR3 protein. Found here are 800,000 or so distinct CDR3 sequences, 38% of them singletons; the top ten hold approximately 8.7%. The specimen sequenced was blood. The source is a man younger than 30 with Graves' hyperthyroidism.

The chain joins TRBV29-1 to TRBJ2-7; the D gene is possibly TRBD2 (5 bases). CDR3 size: 11 residues. Germline V gene lookup returns CDR1 SQVTM and CDR2 ANQGSEA. Trimming cost V 8 bases and J 6 bases, with 14 bases left between them. The chain's CDR3 is CSPGRVAEQYF. In nucleotides, the CDR3 is TGCAGCCCCGGGCGGGTAGCCGAGCAGTACTTC.

Remarks on this clonotype: A much larger clone lies a single base off, so this may be a read error. V and J are TRBV7-2 and TRBJ2-5; D remains ambiguous. The CDR3 extends over 14 amino acids. Trimming took 3 bases from V and 6 from J, leaving 14 bases between them. The germline V gene encodes CDR1 SGHTA and CDR2 FQGNSA. The CDR3 sequence: CASSFALAVKTQYF. The CDR3 DNA is TGTGCCAGCAGCTTTGCGCTTGCGGTAAAGACCCAGTACTTC.

V gene TRBV13 combines with J gene TRBJ2-5, with 7 nucleotides matching TRBD1. The CDR3 runs 17 residues. Germline-derived CDR1 and CDR2 are PRHDT and FYEKMQ (reference sequence). After removal of 4 bases from V and 2 bases from J, the junction contained 13 bases not matched to a gene. This CDR3 is CASSSSNRGQLQETQYF. The CDR3 region has the DNA TGTGCCAGCAGCTCGTCGAACAGGGGACAGCTTCAAGAGACCCAGTACTTC.

This clonotype was found many times. The chain couples TRBV2 to TRBJ1-1, with unresolved D. The CDR3 covers 12 residues. Germline loops: CDR1 SNHLY, CDR2 FYNNEI. Trimming pared 7 bases from V and 4 bases from J, leaving 10 bases between. CDR3 amino acids: CASNPEGTEAFF. The DNA for the CDR3 is TGTGCCAGCAACCCAGAGGGCACTGAAGCTTTCTTT.

This clonotype was counted between two and nine times. The chain recombines TRBV9 with TRBJ1-1, with 7 bases lining up with TRBD1. The trim removed 2 bases at V and 5 bases at J, leaving 9 bases unmatched. The CDR3 covers 15 residues. CDR1 is SGDLS, CDR2 YYNGEE, per germline. The CDR3 protein is CASSVGRQGGTEAFF. The CDR3 DNA sequence: TGTGCCAGCAGCGTCGGGCGACAGGGTGGGACTGAAGCTTTCTTT.

This clonotype showed up just a few times. V and J are TRBV7-9 and TRBJ2-7, with 8 positions matching TRBD1. This CDR3 has 16 residues. Germline values: CDR1 SEHNR, CDR2 FQNEAQ (reference sequence). The J segment lost 2 bases and the V segment lost 2 bases, leaving 8 bases of the junction unmatched. For the CDR3, the DNA is TGTGCCAGCAGCTTAAGGTCCTCGGGACAGGCCTACGAGCAGTACTTC. This gives the protein CASSLRSSGQAYEQYF.

The CDR3 sequence: CASSLGSQSNTEAFF. The DNA of the CDR3 is TGTGCCAGCAGCTTAGGGAGTCAGAGTAACACTGAAGCTTTCTTT. The chain links TRBV7-9 to TRBJ1-1; D remains ambiguous. Germline V gives CDR1 SEHNR, CDR2 FQNEAQ (reference sequence). This CDR3 comprises 15 residues. The V end lost 1 base, the J end lost 2 bases, and 11 bases lay between the germline ends.

This chain connects TRBV11-2 to TRBJ2-7; D gene unclear. This CDR3 is 14 amino acids long. Germline V CDR1 and CDR2: SGHAT, FQNNGV. Trimming took 2 bases from V and 3 from J, leaving 11 bases between them. For the CDR3, the DNA is TGTGCCAGCAGCTTACAAGGGTCCCTCTACGAGCAGTACTTC. Translating it yields CASSLQGSLYEQYF.

The rearrangement joins TRBV2 to TRBJ2-7, with 11 bases matching TRBD2. V was pared by 6 bases and J by 0 bases, with 10 bases of the junction left unmatched. The CDR3 covers 17 residues. Germline assignment: CDR1 SNHLY and CDR2 FYNNEI. The CDR3 loop reads CASRQSQLAGVSYEQYF. The CDR3 DNA reads TGTGCCAGCAGGCAATCTCAACTAGCGGGAGTCTCCTACGAGCAGTACTTC.

The V and J genes are TRBV5-1 and TRBJ1-1; 7 bases are a match to TRBD1. V dropped 4 bases and J dropped 0; count of bases not matched to a gene: 6. Germline V gene lookup returns CDR1 SGHRS and CDR2 YFSETQ. The CDR3 is 15 residues long. The CDR3 reads CASSNTGAMNTEAFF. The CDR3 DNA sequence: TGCGCCAGCAGCAACACAGGGGCCATGAACACTGAAGCTTTCTTT. The full variable domain, rest sourced from reference TRBV5-1 and TRBJ1-1, is KAGVTQTPRYLIKTRGQQVTLSCSPISGHRSVSWYQQTPGQGLQFLFEYFSETQRNKGNFPGRFSGRQFSNSRSEMNVSTLELGDSALYLCASSNTGAMNTEAFFGQGTRLTVV.

A few counts support this clonotype. The V gene is TRBV12-5, the J gene TRBJ1-3; D remains ambiguous. There are 16 residues in the CDR3. Germline CDR1 LGHNT, CDR2 FRNRAP. Trimming took 0 bases from V and 0 from J, leaving 9 bases between them. This CDR3 is CASGLVRHDSGNTIYF. In nucleotides, the CDR3 is TGTGCTAGTGGTTTGGTACGGCATGACTCTGGAAACACCATATATTTT.

This clonotype has more than one count but fewer than ten. V usage is TRBV7-9 and J usage is TRBJ2-5, with TRBD1 matching over 8 bases. J gave up 3 bases and V 5 bases, and 11 bases lay outside the gene matches. CDR3 size: 16 residues. From germline, CDR1 is SEHNR and CDR2 FQNEAQ (reference sequence). The CDR3 DNA reads as TGTGCCAGCAGCCACCCCACCGGGACAGGAGAAGAGACCCAGTACTTC. Translating it yields CASSHPTGTGEETQYF. Variable domain in full (rest from reference TRBV7-9 and TRBJ2-5): DTGVSQNPRHKITKRGQNVTFRCDPISEHNRLYWYRQTLGQGPEFLTYFQNEAQLEKSRLLSDRFSAERPKGSFSTLEIQRTEQGDSAMYLCASSHPTGTGEETQYFGPGTRLLVL.

The chain joins TRBV6-6 to TRBJ1-1; the match to TRBD1 covers 7 bases. J was trimmed by 4 bases and V by 2 bases; bases with no gene match: 7. Germline assignment: CDR1 MNHNY and CDR2 SVGAGI (reference sequence). CDR3 length: 15 residues. Written as DNA, the CDR3 is TGTGCCAGCAGTTACGGTACAGGGGACCTCACTGAAGCTTTCTTT. Its protein product is CASSYGTGDLTEAFF.

V gene TRBV25-1 combines with J gene TRBJ2-7; 8 positions match TRBD2. Germline CDR1 reads MGHDK; CDR2 reads SYGVNS. Trimming removed 8 bases from V and 7 bases from J; junction bases left unmatched: 13. The CDR3 is 14 residues long. CDR3 sequence reads: CASVSTGGLGEQYF. For the CDR3, the DNA is TGTGCCAGCGTTAGTACGGGAGGGCTTGGGGAGCAGTACTTC.

This clonotype has just a few counts. The CDR3 spells CASSGGTSGRALAGANVLTF. DNA of the CDR3: TGTGCCAGCAGTGGGGGGACTAGCGGGAGGGCCCTCGCTGGGGCCAACGTCCTGACTTTC. This chain links TRBV2 with TRBJ2-6; 16 bases map to TRBD2. V shed 4 bases and J 2 bases; nucleotides not matched to a gene: 8. Germline loops: CDR1 SNHLY, CDR2 FYNNEI. This CDR3 is 20 amino acids long.

This clonotype was found a few times. This sequence joins TRBV7-9 and TRBJ2-7, with 8 bases lining up with TRBD2. The CDR3 extends over 15 amino acids. J gave up 5 bases and V 5 bases, and 11 bases lay outside the gene matches. Germline V lookup: CDR1 SEHNR, CDR2 FQNEAQ (reference sequence). CDR3 sequence: CASSLESGLDHEQYF. CDR3 DNA: TGTGCCAGCAGCCTCGAGTCGGGACTAGATCACGAGCAGTACTTC.

This clonotype has just a few counts. V usage is TRBV19 and J usage is TRBJ1-2; D possibly corresponds to TRBD1 (5 bases). CDR3 size: 16 residues. V was shortened by 2 bases and J by 0 bases, with 13 bases between the two germline ends. Germline loops: CDR1 LNHDA, CDR2 SQIVND (reference sequence). The CDR3 nucleotides are TGTGCCAGTAGTATAACAGGATTGGGTTCTAACTATGGCTACACCTTC. It specifies CASSITGLGSNYGYTF.

The rearrangement uses TRBV12-3 or TRBV12-4 and TRBJ2-5; 8 bases are shared with TRBD1. The CDR3 covers 15 residues. Germline trimming cut 6 bases from V and 4 bases from J; bases unmatched to any gene: 10. This CDR3 is CASRPISRGRETQYF. The CDR3 DNA is TGTGCCAGCAGGCCAATCTCCAGGGGGCGAGAGACCCAGTACTTC.

On this clonotype: A read error may be the cause here, since a much bigger clone is one base away. The chain's CDR3 is CATSSALEGKKTQYF. CDR3 nucleotide sequence: TGTGCCACCAGCAGTGCGTTGGAGGGGAAAAAGACCCAGTACTTC. V usage is TRBV15 and J usage is TRBJ2-5; tentatively, D is TRBD2 (6 bases). This CDR3 is built from 15 residues. Trimming left V 3 bases short and J 6 bases short, with 17 bases between. Germline loops: CDR1 LNHNV, CDR2 YYDKDF (reference sequence).

This clonotype was detected ten times or more. V and J are TRBV2 and TRBJ2-5; the D gene could be TRBD1 or TRBD2 (5 bases each). The CDR3 spans 13 residues. The germline V gene encodes CDR1 SNHLY and CDR2 FYNNEI. The ends were cut back, 6 bases at V and 4 bases at J, with 12 bases in the middle. The CDR3 DNA reads as TGTGCCAGCAGATTCATTGGGGGAGAGACCCAGTACTTC. It encodes CASRFIGGETQYF.